This T cell receptor beta chain is from a study of T cells in Graves' hyperthyroidism and ophthalmopathy. The CDR3 sequence is 15 residues long. Losses at the gene ends were 0 bases for V and 3 bases for J; bases not matched to a gene: 4. In germline, CDR1 is LNHDA, CDR2 SQIVND (reference sequence). This clonotype was counted many times. Amplified TCR beta CDR3 regions derived from RNA transcripts. HTBI primers drove first-round RT-PCR of the TCR CDR3. TCRdb itself ran the multiplex PCR reads through MiXCR, one entry per CDR3 protein. Among about 840,000 distinct CDR3 sequences listed, 38% were seen once.

The clonotype was recovered from a young man with Graves' hyperthyroidism. Sequenced material: blood. The gene calls are TRBV19 and TRBJ2-5; 7 nucleotides match TRBD1. CDR3 in amino acids: CASSIDSTGKETQYF. DNA of the CDR3: TGTGCCAGTAGTATAGATTCGACAGGGAAAGAGACCCAGTACTTC.